These T cell receptor beta chains were read from a single sample in a study of technical replicates of blood from a handful of donors. Generated by immunoSEQ multiplex PCR, the TCRdb table keeps only in-frame clones and is missing some. Here the sample spans about 97,000 clones, less than 95% being singletons. Sequencing input: T cells isolated from PBMCs. The receptor source for this set is a human donor in good health. Each CDR3 is given with its conserved first and last residue. The D gene is left open where the match is weak. Not every row has a clone size; where given, it reads once, few, many or a size class.

v_gene	j_gene	d_gene	abundance	CDR3nt	CDR3aa
TRBV29-1	TRBJ1-1	-	-	TGCAGCGTTGGGGGAAGGGAGACTGAAGCTTTCTTT	CSVGGRETEAFF
TRBV5-4	TRBJ2-3	TRBD2	-	TGTGCCAGCAGCGTAGGACTAGCGGGAGATAGGACAGATACGCAGTATTTT	CASSVGLAGDRTDTQYF
TRBV5-6	TRBJ1-1	TRBD1	-	TGTGCCAGCAGCCGACAGGGAGCTGGCACTGAAGCTTTCTTT	CASSRQGAGTEAFF
TRBV27	TRBJ2-1	-	-	TGTGCCACTTTAGGAGCGGGTTATTCCTACAATGAGCAGTTCTTC	CATLGAGYSYNEQFF
TRBV2	TRBJ1-4	TRBD1	-	TGTGCCAGCAGTTCACAGGGGACTAATGAAAAACTGTTTTTT	CASSSQGTNEKLFF
TRBV7-3	TRBJ2-7	TRBD2	-	TGTGCCAGCAGCATCTCTAGCGGCCTTGTCTACGAGCAGTACTTC	CASSISSGLVYEQYF
TRBV27	TRBJ1-5	TRBD1	-	TGTGCCAGCAGACGTGGGACAGTTCCAAATCAGCCCCAGCATTTT	CASRRGTVPNQPQHF
TRBV4-2	TRBJ2-5	TRBD2	-	TGTGCCAGCAGCCAAGAACCACTAGCGGGGCAAGAGACCCAGTACTTC	CASSQEPLAGQETQYF
TRBV4-3	TRBJ1-5	TRBD1	-	TGCGCCAGCAGCCAAGATTTTCCGACAGGGTATCAGCCCCAGCATTTT	CASSQDFPTGYQPQHF
TRBV27	TRBJ2-5	-	-	TGTGCCAGCAGTCAATCCGACAGTAGCAGAGAGACCCAGTACTTC	CASSQSDSSRETQYF
TRBV7-8	TRBJ2-7	-	-	TGTGCCAGCAGCTTCACCACCGGCTACGAGCAGTACTTC	CASSFTTGYEQYF
TRBV15	TRBJ2-7	-	-	TGTGCCACCAGCAACGAACTGGCCCTTCGGGGCGAGCAGTACTTC	CATSNELALRGEQYF
TRBV15	TRBJ2-7	TRBD2	once	TGTGCCACCAGCGGGGGACTAGCGGGAGCGGCCGAGCAGTACTTC	CATSGGLAGAAEQYF
TRBV5-1	TRBJ2-1	TRBD2	-	TGCGCCAGCCGTGGGTCTAGCGGGAGTTCACGTGAGCAGTTCTTC	CASRGSSGSSREQFF
TRBV16	TRBJ1-5	-	once	TGTGCCAGCAGCTCAGGGTTATTGGGCAATCAGCCCCAGCATTTT	CASSSGLLGNQPQHF
TRBV30	TRBJ2-1	-	-	TGTGCCTGGAGTGTAGGGACAAGCCCCTACAATGAGCAGTTCTTC	CAWSVGTSPYNEQFF
TRBV6-5	TRBJ2-1	TRBD1	-	TGTGCCAGCACGCCTCGACAGGGGGTCTACAATGAGCAGTTCTTC	CASTPRQGVYNEQFF
TRBV6-5	TRBJ2-5	TRBD1	-	TGTGCCAGCAGTTATTCGACAGGGGGCTTAGAGACCCAGTACTTC	CASSYSTGGLETQYF
TRBV29-1	TRBJ1-1	-	once	TGCAGCGTTGAACTCGGGGGGGACACTGAAGCTTTCTTT	CSVELGGDTEAFF
TRBV28	TRBJ1-3	-	-	TGTGCCAGCAGTTTTGCAGGGCTAGGAAACACCATATATTTT	CASSFAGLGNTIYF
TRBV11-2	TRBJ1-2	TRBD1	-	TGTGCCAGCAGCGGACAGGGAAAATATGGCTACACCTTC	CASSGQGKYGYTF
TRBV19	TRBJ2-7	TRBD1	-	TGTGCCAGTAGTGCTGGACAGGGCCCTTACGAGCAGTACTTC	CASSAGQGPYEQYF
TRBV28	TRBJ2-7	TRBD1	-	TGTGCCAGCGGGACAGACAGCTCCTACGAGCAGTACTTC	CASGTDSSYEQYF
TRBV7-9	TRBJ1-4	-	-	TGTGCCAGCAGCCTTGGGCTGACTAATGAAAAACTGTTTTTT	CASSLGLTNEKLFF
TRBV7-2	TRBJ2-5	TRBD2	-	TGTGCCAGCAGCACTAAAATAGCGGGATGGCAAGAGACCCAGTACTTC	CASSTKIAGWQETQYF
TRBV6-5	TRBJ2-3	-	-	TGTGCCAGCAGTTACTTCGAGGGCCTACGTGGAGATACGCAGTATTTT	CASSYFEGLRGDTQYF
TRBV27	TRBJ1-5	-	-	TGTGCCAGCAGTTTAGGGGGCTTCAATCAGCCCCAGCATTTT	CASSLGGFNQPQHF
TRBV30	TRBJ1-2	-	-	TGTGCCTGGAGTAACTCGGGGAAAAGAGGCGGCTACACCTTC	CAWSNSGKRGGYTF
TRBV27	TRBJ2-1	TRBD2	-	TGTGCCAGCAGTTTATTGGCTAGCGGGTTTAGCTCCTACAATGAGCAGTTCTTC	CASSLLASGFSSYNEQFF
TRBV6-6	TRBJ2-1	-	-	TGTGCCAGCAGCCTAAACGCAGGGTCCTCCTACAATGAGCAGTTCTTC	CASSLNAGSSYNEQFF
TRBV27	TRBJ2-1	TRBD2	-	TGTGCCAGCAGTTCCCAGCGGGAGGAGAACAATGAGCAGTTCTTC	CASSSQREENNEQFF
TRBV7-3	TRBJ2-1	TRBD2	-	TGTGCCAGCAGCTTAGCACCTAAGTCACTAGCGGGAGCCAGTGAGCAGTTCTTC	CASSLAPKSLAGASEQFF
TRBV5-6	TRBJ2-2	TRBD2	once	TGTGCCAGCAGCTTGGGGATGGCTAGCGGACCCACCGGGGAGCTGTTTTTT	CASSLGMASGPTGELFF
TRBV6-5	TRBJ2-5	-	-	TGTGCCAGCAGTTCCTGGGACTACCAAGAGACCCAGTACTTC	CASSSWDYQETQYF
TRBV7-6	TRBJ1-1	TRBD1	few	TGTGCCAGCAGCTTAGGGGACAGGAACACTGAAGCTTTCTTT	CASSLGDRNTEAFF